This T cell receptor (beta chain) came from a study of cytomegalovirus exposure and HLA in healthy donors. Points from the study as a whole: Accurate prediction of HLA-A and HLA-B alleles (for most subjects) was reportedly achieved from TCR beta sequences.

As concerns this clone: Its cognate antigen is unknown.

13 Jbeta primers and 60 Vbeta primers were used for the PCR. Profiled with immunoSEQ multiplex PCR; TCRdb holds only in-frame clones, not every one. The sample features tens of thousands of clones, with 5.9% in its top ten. The sequencing input was PBMCs. This sequence was found in a human donor in good health.

CDR3: CASSESGGRRQPQHF. As DNA, the CDR3 is TGTGCCAGCAGTGAATCAGGGGGCAGGAGACAGCCCCAGCATTTT. The V call is TRBV6-1, the J call TRBJ1-5, with 8 bases fitting TRBD1. J gave up 7 bases and V 2 bases, and 7 bases lay outside the gene matches. The CDR3 is made up of 15 amino acids. Looked up from germline, CDR1 is MNHNS and CDR2 is SASEGT.